These T cell receptor beta chains were read from a single sample in a study of T cells expressing NK-cell markers. TCRdb re-analyzed the 5' RACE reads; it lists each CDR3 protein once, without DNA. This sample's table has about half a million distinct CDR3 sequences. The source material was blood T cells: a sorted CD56 or NKG2C T cell subset, CD4+ or CD8+ T cells, or bulk PBMC T cells (not recorded which). These TCRs come from a woman between 50 and 59 years old in good health. Each CDR3 is given with its conserved first and last residue.

j_gene | len | v_gene | CDR3aa
TRBJ2-3 | 15 | TRBV12-3/TRBV12-4 | CASSFLPAGTDTQYF
TRBJ2-3 | 18 | TRBV20-1 | CSVPGLAGGTASTDTQYF
TRBJ2-1 | 14 | TRBV5-1 | CASSSQGLLNEQFF
TRBJ1-3 | 14 | TRBV20-1 | CSARSGSSGNTIYF
TRBJ2-2 | 18 | TRBV5-1 | CASSSRTSGSANTGELFF
TRBJ1-1 | 13 | TRBV3-1 | CATGDRGNTEAFF
TRBJ2-1 | 13 | TRBV20-1 | CSARDPRVSEQFF
TRBJ2-4 | 16 | TRBV5-1 | CASSLLGELAKNIQYF
TRBJ2-5 | 17 | TRBV5-1 | CASSSALAGGLGETQYF
TRBJ2-3 | 18 | TRBV11-2 | CASSLVLVPSGSADTQYF
TRBJ1-3 | 14 | TRBV29-1 | CSVLLSISGNTIYF
TRBJ1-4 | 14 | TRBV4-1 | CASGLTGVIEKLFF
TRBJ2-5 | 12 | TRBV6-2/TRBV6-3 | CASRVRKETQYF
TRBJ1-5 | 18 | TRBV28 | CASSNPSGGAKINQPQHF
TRBJ2-5 | 13 | TRBV7-8 | CASTRVTGETQYF
TRBJ1-5 | 14 | TRBV20-1 | CSARSGSDNQPQHF
TRBJ1-5 | 15 | TRBV20-1 | CSASRDVRADQPQHF
TRBJ2-3 | 16 | TRBV7-8 | CASSSYRGDLTDTQYF
TRBJ1-5 | 16 | TRBV28 | CASSYYRGPSNQPQHF
TRBJ2-7 | 14 | TRBV11-2 | CASSQSTGGYEQYF
TRBJ2-2 | 12 | TRBV6-5 | CASSYGGGELFF
TRBJ2-2 | 16 | TRBV11-3 | CASSSPRARYTGELFF
TRBJ2-3 | 18 | TRBV30 | CAWSEGLAGGPQTDTQYF
TRBJ2-5 | 15 | TRBV14 | CASSQDRRPEETQYF
TRBJ2-3 | 18 | TRBV7-9 | CASSFPGGRAERGDTQYF
TRBJ1-1 | 13 | TRBV10-3 | CAISVPPGTEAFF
TRBJ2-2 | 14 | TRBV5-1 | CASSPLTNTGELFF
TRBJ2-2 | 17 | TRBV15 | CATSRDATGPGSGELFF
TRBJ2-2 | 16 | TRBV24-1 | CATSDPTGPYTGELFF
TRBJ1-5 | 14 | TRBV30 | CAWSVGLGNQPQHF
TRBJ2-6 | 16 | TRBV24-1 | CASEGQVDSGANVLTF
TRBJ2-5 | 12 | TRBV7-9 | CASSWGTETQYF
TRBJ2-3 | 16 | TRBV7-8 | CASNRMTSGRADTQYF
TRBJ2-1 | 16 | TRBV5-1 | CASSQRLAGANDEQFF
TRBJ1-5 | 13 | TRBV10-3 | CAIGTLGGQPQHF
TRBJ2-5 | 14 | TRBV18 | CASSPGTVVQTQYF
TRBJ1-6 | 14 | TRBV2 | CASSIRQPHSPLHF
TRBJ2-1 | 16 | TRBV15 | CATSRRAGPAYNEQFF
TRBJ2-5 | 17 | TRBV7-9 | CASSPREGLAVQETQYF
TRBJ2-1 | 12 | TRBV4-2 | CATGQGGLEQFF
TRBJ1-2 | 15 | TRBV4-1 | CASSLVGGPLRGYTF
TRBJ2-7 | 14 | TRBV5-1 | CASSVRDESYEQYF
TRBJ2-3 | 16 | TRBV7-2 | CASSFEGVKGTDTQYF
TRBJ2-3 | 18 | TRBV5-1 | CASSLGASGFGSTDTQYF
TRBJ2-1 | 15 | TRBV24-1 | CATSEAGGAYNEQFF
TRBJ1-6 | 12 | TRBV20-1 | CSARFGNSPLHF
TRBJ2-1 | 14 | TRBV5-1 | CASSLGLAHNEQFF
TRBJ2-3 | 14 | TRBV5-6 | CASSKRDRRGTQYF